The T cell receptor beta chain described here comes from a study of regulatory T cells in long-lasting Graves disease. Study-wide findings and caveats: TRBV28, TRBJ1-2 and TRBJ2-5 were segments that persistent disease favored. Patients whose Graves' disease persisted exhibited lower TCR diversity than those newly diagnosed.

Through Arm-PCR of CDR3 regions and iRepertoire HTBI primers, TCR beta libraries were built. TCRdb independently ran MiXCR on the multiplex PCR reads; one entry per CDR3 protein. The data show some 300,000 distinct CDR3 sequences, 20% to 25% seen once. This clonotype was detected many times. What it binds is not known. Time point defined: persistent/refractory GD, antithyroid drugs over 5 years with positive TRAb. PBMC RNA served as the TCR library source. With V trimmed by 8 bases and J by 4 bases, 11 bases remained unmatched. Germline V gene data show CDR1 as MDHEN and CDR2 as SYDVKM. This CDR3 spans 16 amino acids.

The chain recombines TRBV28 with TRBJ2-2, with TRBD2 matching over 9 bases. Sequenced here: peripheral blood mononuclear cells (PBMCs), sampled when the disease was refractory, from a patient treated with antithyroid drugs. This receptor was obtained from a female donor with Graves disease. The CDR3 region is CASQETSGRTTGELFF. DNA of the CDR3: TGTGCCAGCCAGGAGACTAGCGGCAGGACCACCGGGGAGCTGTTTTTT.